This T cell receptor (beta chain) was obtained from a study of blood T cell repertoires in COVID-19. In the study overall: Samples taken during acute and convalescent COVID-19 were collected in the United States, Italy and Spain. PBMCs, B-cell-depleted T cells, or T cells were the source of the cDNA or gDNA that made up the material.

Per the study methods: Estimation of nucleated cell counts relied on the amplification of reference gene primers. Produced via immunoSEQ multiplex PCR; TCRdb's table is partial and in-frame only. That table furnishes V, J and clone size, whereas the DNA furnished D and trimming. Of approximately 150,000 clones detected, about four fifths appear once; the ten largest clones hold roughly 8.2%. With 6 bases removed from V and 3 bases from J, the gap between germline ends came to 12 bases. The CDR3 has 14 amino acids. Per germline, CDR1 MDHEN and CDR2 SYDVKM. This chain uses TRBV28 with TRBJ1-5, with a tentative D call TRBD1 (5 bases). The sequence was collected from a human donor in a cohort sampled during active COVID-19. The sample comprised peripheral blood. In nucleotides, the CDR3 is TGTGCCAGCAGAGCAGGGATTGTCAATCAGCCCCAGCATTTT. It translates to CASRAGIVNQPQHF. Together with reference TRBV28 and TRBJ1-5, the CDR3 gives the full variable domain: DVKVTQSSRYLVKRTGEKVFLECVQDMDHENMFWYRQDPGLGLRLIYFSYDVKMKEKGDIPEGYSVSREKKERFSLILESASTNQTSMYLCASRAGIVNQPQHFGDGTRLSIL.